The clone carrying this T cell receptor beta chain has a handful of counts. Antigen: not known. V lost 6 bases and J lost 9, with 18 bases in between. The CDR3 length is 14 residues. The germline V gene has CDR1 MNHNS and CDR2 SASEGT. The data were taken from a study of T cell repertoires in cytomegalovirus infection. For the study at large: TCR beta signatures that were public indicated CMV infection and matching HLA type. Study outcomes and limitations: Dominating the ex vivo response were HLA-C-restricted CMV-specific TCR beta clonotypes. Cumulated frequencies of public TCR beta families served to identify carriers of CMV plus the relevant HLA.

From the reads, TCRdb called clonotypes with MiXCR, one entry per CDR3 protein. The data hold some 440,000 distinct CDR3 sequences, with about 33% observed a single time. The gene calls are TRBV6-1 and TRBJ2-1; TRBD2 is a possible D gene (6 bases). Sequenced material: PBMCs. The receptor's source is a human donor in good health (CMV status not recorded). Some clones in this sample may be carry-over from other donors' samples. CDR3: CASSRTGGGGEQFF. CDR3 sequence (DNA): TGTGCCAGCAGCCGAACCGGGGGAGGAGGTGAGCAGTTCTTC.